This T cell receptor beta chain was captured by sequencing in a study of blood T cell repertoires in COVID-19 (dated by TCRdb to about 2020). General notes on the study: Samples covering the acute and convalescent phases of COVID-19 were provided by collaborators in the United States, Italy and Spain. The material from the prospective study consisted of cDNA or gDNA derived from T cells, B-cell-depleted T cells, or PBMCs. Samples came from the ongoing ImmuneRACE study (first 160 participants) plus 1,254 subjects from 6 global collaborators. Where available, HLA class I and class II types were taken from metadata supplied by the sample provider and were not determined by assay-based typing. Nearly every sample came with metadata listing a de-identified subject ID, COVID-19 status, age in years and sex. Subjects who had been exposed to COVID-19, were actively infected with it, or had recovered from it provided the deeply sampled blood TCRbeta repertoires that made up the dataset. The repertoires were released in a freely available public database meant as a resource for research on the immune response to SARS-CoV-2. On the study overall, not on this receptor specifically: Clinical and demographic metadata were provided uncurated, with the amount varying by source and participant.

Trimming takes 7 bases from V and 6 bases from J, and the germline ends sit 12 bases apart. CDR1 and CDR2 (SGHVS, FNYEAQ) derive from the germline V gene. Inclusive of the bounding cysteine and phenylalanine, the CDR3 is 13 residues long. Only the CDR3 portion is preserved as DNA: 39 bases, with reading frame beginning at the first base. Enrolling through a virtual design, the prospective study's participants ranged in age from roughly 18 to 95 years and lived across around 25 United States geographic areas. To assign participants to cohorts, the prospective study relied on clinical history that participants themselves reported in a screening survey and a study questionnaire. For ImmuneRACE Cohort 3, a participant was defined as recovered based on two consecutive negative NP/OP PCR tests, clearance by a healthcare professional, or resolution of symptoms. Each participant in the prospective study had whole blood, serum and a nasopharyngeal or oropharyngeal swab collected by mobile phlebotomists. Prospective study participants could optionally give additional blood draws and questionnaires over an approximately 2-month period. Before DNA extraction, prospective study blood samples were shipped either frozen or at room temperature.

A word on this clone: No antigen is known for it. Base-call qualities are not available, and no considerably larger clone is one nucleotide away.

TCRbeta CDR3 regions were amplified from genomic DNA by means of the immunoSEQ Assay, a bias-controlled multiplex PCR. Regarding the original processing steps: The number of nucleated cells in each sample was estimated from the amplification of reference gene primers within the assay. To quantify the absolute abundance of each unique TCRbeta CDR3 rearrangement, sequence reads were collapsed and filtered. For each sample, productive Simpson clonality was calculated as the square root of Simpson's diversity index over productive rearrangements. TCRdb limited this immuneACCESS table to in-frame rearrangements with V and J called. A share of clones is missing; checked studies link under half to unresolved V genes, and the rest is unexplained. The D gene and trimming were derived from the DNA, and the V and J assignments and clone size from that table. This sample is represented by 200,000 to 250,000 clones; about 79% of them were singletons. Roughly 3.5% of the sample comes from the top ten.

Sequences were obtained from PBMCs or T cells enriched from blood (not recorded which). The V and J genes are TRBV7-6 and TRBJ1-4, with no D gene named confidently. This TCR was sampled from a woman aged 60-75 years who had recovered from COVID-19. The CDR3 sequence is CASKMPVDEKLFF. DNA sequence: TGTGCCAGCAAGATGCCGGTGGATGAAAAACTGTTTTTT.